The 32 T cell receptor beta chains in this list originate from one sample, sequenced in a study of shared clonotypes between healthy human individuals. Some clones are missing from TCRdb's copy, which holds only in-frame ones; the method was immunoSEQ multiplex PCR. The sample lists approximately 2.4 million clones, almost 96% occurring once. Sequenced sample: naive CD4+ T cells sorted from blood. As for subset: CD45RA+ positively selected. The receptors here all came from a man between 18 and 35 years old in good health.

The gene calls are TRBV25-1 and TRBJ1-6; D call uncertain. From germline, CDR1 is MGHDK and CDR2 SYGVNS. The V end was cut by 4 bases, the J end by 9 bases, with 10 bases between. The CDR3 totals 13 residues. CDR3 DNA sequence: TGTGCCAGCAGTGTTCTGATCGGTTCACCCCTCCACTTT. This translates into CASSVLIGSPLHF.

This chain uses TRBV18 with TRBJ2-6; D ambiguous. In germline, CDR1 is KGHSH, CDR2 LQKENI. With 3 bases removed from V and 2 bases from J, the gap between germline ends came to 8 bases. There are 15 residues in the CDR3. In DNA, the CDR3 is TGTGCCAGCTCACCCAAGCTAACTGGGGCCAACGTCCTGACTTTC. This encodes CASSPKLTGANVLTF.

The rearrangement links TRBV7-9 to TRBJ2-3; the D gene is possibly TRBD1 (6 bases). The V end was cut by 6 bases, the J end by 4 bases, with 17 bases between. This CDR3 comprises 15 residues. Looked up from germline, CDR1 is SEHNR and CDR2 is FQNEAQ (reference sequence). The CDR3 protein is CASRRLTDRSDTQYF. CDR3 nucleotide sequence: TGTGCCAGCAGGAGACTGACTGACAGGTCAGATACGCAGTATTTT.

The chain links TRBV29-1 to TRBJ2-5; D could derive from TRBD1 or TRBD2 (6 bases each). Trimming left V 7 bases short and J 3 bases short, with 24 bases between. Germline values: CDR1 SQVTM, CDR2 ANQGSEA. The CDR3 spans 16 residues. The CDR3 protein is CSAVWGAWLAKETQYF. The DNA of the CDR3 is TGCAGCGCTGTATGGGGGGCTTGGCTAGCGAAAGAGACCCAGTACTTC. Complete variable domain (other parts from reference TRBV29-1 and TRBJ2-5): SAVISQKPSRDICQRGTSLTIQCQVDSQVTMMFWYRQQPGQSLTLIATANQGSEATYESGFVIDKFPISRPNLTFSTLTVSNMSPEDSSIYLCSAVWGAWLAKETQYFGPGTRLLVL.

The rearrangement links TRBV18 to TRBJ2-1; D gene ambiguous. The CDR3 totals 13 residues. Trimming pared 5 bases from V and 4 bases from J, leaving 9 bases between. The germline gives CDR1 KGHSH, CDR2 LQKENI. The CDR3 spells CASSDGRYNEQFF. CDR3 DNA: TGTGCCAGCTCAGATGGACGGTACAATGAGCAGTTCTTC.

This chain uses TRBV30 with TRBJ2-7; TRBD1 might be the D (6 bases). There are 11 residues in the CDR3. Trimming removed 3 bases from V and 7 bases from J, with 10 bases in between. The germline CDR1 and CDR2 sequences are GTSNPN and SVGIG (reference sequence). DNA of the CDR3: TGTGCCTGGAGACAGGGTTGGGAGCAGTACTTC. Its translation: CAWRQGWEQYF.

The V call is TRBV5-1, the J call TRBJ2-5; a possible D gene is TRBD1 (5 bases). The germline gives CDR1 SGHRS, CDR2 YFSETQ. CDR3 length: 14 residues. V lost 4 bases, J lost 0 bases, and 10 bases lay in between. CDR3 in DNA: TGCGCCAGCAGCCCAGACAGTTACCAAGAGACCCAGTACTTC. It specifies CASSPDSYQETQYF.

The rearrangement joins TRBV2 to TRBJ2-1; D not certain. The germline V gene has CDR1 SNHLY and CDR2 FYNNEI. This CDR3 contains 14 residues. V lost 6 bases, J lost 4 bases, and 13 bases lay in between. Here the CDR3 DNA reads TGTGCCAGCAGAAACGATATCGGTTACAATGAGCAGTTCTTC. It is translated as CASRNDIGYNEQFF.

The chain has TRBV5-1 and TRBJ2-7, with D tentatively TRBD1 or TRBD2 (6 bases each). V dropped 1 base and J dropped 4 bases, with 15 bases sitting between them. Per the germline V gene, CDR1 is SGHRS and CDR2 is YFSETQ. CDR3 size: 15 residues. The CDR3 DNA reads TGCGCCAGCAGCTTGCTCGGGGGACAACTATACGAGCAGTACTTC. Encoded protein: CASSLLGGQLYEQYF.

Notes on this clone: Additional DNA sequences in this sample encode the identical CDR3. The rearrangement links TRBV7-8 to TRBJ2-7; D is unresolved. V was trimmed by 1 base and J by 0 bases, leaving 7 bases between them. The CDR3 loop spans 14 amino acids. In germline, CDR1 is SGHVS, CDR2 FQNEAQ. CDR3 sequence reads: CASSLGGVSYEQYF. The DNA of the CDR3 is TGTGCCAGCAGCTTAGGCGGTGTCTCCTACGAGCAGTACTTC.

The chain employs TRBV30 and TRBJ2-7; 10 bases line up with TRBD2. The ends lost 0 bases at V and 6 bases at J; junction bases unmatched: 2. CDR3 length: 13 amino acids. Germline V gene sequence: CDR1 GTSNPN, CDR2 SVGIG (reference sequence). CDR3 in amino acids: CAWSVRTSGEQYF. Written as DNA, the CDR3 is TGTGCCTGGAGTGTACGGACTAGCGGCGAGCAGTACTTC.

CDR3 in DNA: TGTGCCAGCAGCGGCTACTCAGCGGGATACACAGATACGCAGTATTTT. This gives the protein CASSGYSAGYTDTQYF. The chain carries TRBV9 and TRBJ2-3, with 7 bases identical to TRBD2. The germline CDR1 and CDR2 sequences are SGDLS and YYNGEE. Germline trimming cut 3 bases from V and 2 bases from J; bases unmatched to any gene: 9. This CDR3 has 16 amino acids.

A single count supports this clone. The rearrangement uses TRBV6-7 and TRBJ2-5, with 7 bases that match TRBD2. TRBV6-7 is an ORF, and what it does is uncertain. The CDR3 runs to 15 residues. J lost 0 bases, V lost 3 bases, and 4 bases had no gene match. The CDR3 is CASSYGGGNQETQYF. In DNA form, the CDR3 reads TGTGCCAGCAGTTATGGGGGGGGGAACCAAGAGACCCAGTACTTC.

Remarks on this clone: Other DNA sequences in the sample encode the same CDR3. V gene TRBV6-5 combines with J gene TRBJ1-3; unclear D gene. CDR1 is MNHEY and CDR2 is SVGAGI in the germline V gene. CDR3 size: 15 residues. V was clipped by 2 bases and J by 3 bases, with 11 bases between them. CDR3 bases: TGTGCCAGCAGTTACGGGTCGGGCAGTGGAAACACCATATATTTT. Protein product: CASSYGSGSGNTIYF.

This chain links TRBV14 with TRBJ2-5, with D possibly matching TRBD1 (6 bases). The CDR3 runs to 17 residues. CDR1 is SGHDN, CDR2 FVKESK, per germline. V shed 4 bases and J shed 2 bases, with 20 bases lying between them. CDR3 sequence (DNA): TGTGCCAGCAGCCGCCTACGAGGGGGTACGGGGCAAGAGACCCAGTACTTC. As protein: CASSRLRGGTGQETQYF.

The chain uses TRBV9 and TRBJ2-2; a possible D gene is TRBD1 (6 bases). Trimming pared 0 bases from V and 2 bases from J, leaving 11 bases between. Germline values: CDR1 SGDLS, CDR2 YYNGEE. The CDR3 is made up of 16 amino acids. The CDR3 region is CASSVGDTANTGELFF. The CDR3 nucleotides read TGTGCCAGCAGCGTAGGGGACACTGCTAACACCGGGGAGCTGTTTTTT.

The chain links TRBV25-1 to TRBJ2-7; 7 nucleotides line up with TRBD1. The trim removed 6 bases at V and 4 bases at J, leaving 3 bases unmatched. Looked up from germline, CDR1 is MGHDK and CDR2 is SYGVNS. This CDR3 is 12 amino acids long. The CDR3 DNA follows: TGTGCCAGCAGGGGACAGACGTACGAGCAGTACTTC. Translating it yields CASRGQTYEQYF.

The V and J genes are TRBV5-4 and TRBJ2-5; 9 bases agree with TRBD2. The J segment lost 5 bases and the V segment lost 4 bases, leaving 9 bases of the junction unmatched. Germline V gene data show CDR1 as SGHNT and CDR2 as YYREEE (reference sequence). CDR3 length: 15 residues. DNA of the CDR3: TGTGCCAGCAGCATTACGGGACTAGCTGGGGAGACCCAGTACTTC. As protein: CASSITGLAGETQYF.

With respect to this clone: The sample holds other DNA sequences that translate to the same CDR3. The chain combines TRBV4-1 with TRBJ2-5; 10 bases are shared with TRBD2. CDR1 and CDR2 (germline): MGHRA, YSYEKL. After removal of 2 bases from V and 5 bases from J, the junction contained 2 bases not matched to a gene. This CDR3 is built from 14 residues. The chain's CDR3 is CASSQLAGVETQYF. The DNA of the CDR3 is TGCGCCAGCAGCCAACTAGCGGGAGTGGAGACCCAGTACTTC.

The chain has TRBV30 and TRBJ2-7; perhaps D is TRBD1 or TRBD2 (5 bases each). This CDR3 is 14 amino acids long. The V end lost 3 bases, the J end lost 4 bases, and 16 bases lay between the germline ends. Germline assignment: CDR1 GTSNPN and CDR2 SVGIG (reference sequence). CDR3 nucleotides: TGTGCCTGGAGAAGTCCAGGGACGGTGTACGAGCAGTACTTC. This sequence encodes CAWRSPGTVYEQYF.

CDR3 in DNA: TGTGCCTGGAGTGTACTTCGGGCGGGGGCAGATACGCAGTATTTT. Amino acid sequence: CAWSVLRAGADTQYF. The chain employs TRBV30 and TRBJ2-3, with TRBD2 matching 7 bases. J was trimmed by 4 bases and V by 0 bases; bases with no gene match: 7. CDR1 is GTSNPN and CDR2 is SVGIG in the germline V gene (reference sequence). The CDR3 has 15 residues.

V usage is TRBV7-2 and J usage is TRBJ2-3; unclear D gene. Trimming shortened V by 4 bases and J by 4 bases, and 12 bases separated the two germline ends. CDR3 length: 14 amino acids. Germline-derived CDR1 and CDR2 are SGHTA and FQGNSA. The CDR3 coding sequence is TGTGCCAGCAGCTCGGAACTGGGTCCAGATACGCAGTATTTT. It codes for CASSSELGPDTQYF.

This sequence joins TRBV18 and TRBJ2-3, with a possible D match to TRBD2 (5 bases). The CDR3 is 15 amino acids. V was clipped by 0 bases and J by 3 bases, with 10 bases between them. Germline lookup yields CDR1 KGHSH and CDR2 LQKENI. The CDR3 DNA sequence: TGTGCCAGCTCACCACCAGGCAGGAGGACAGATACGCAGTATTTT. It yields the protein CASSPPGRRTDTQYF.

This clone was recorded once. The chain joins TRBV19 to TRBJ1-5; TRBD1 agrees at 8 bases. V was clipped by 6 bases and J by 2 bases; unmatched bases: 6. Germline lookup yields CDR1 LNHDA and CDR2 SQIVND (reference sequence). The CDR3 has 15 residues. CDR3 nucleotides: TGTGCCAGTAGGGGACAGGCAGGGGGCAATCAGCCCCAGCATTTT. Protein product: CASRGQAGGNQPQHF.

The chain carries TRBV10-3 and TRBJ2-5; D possibly corresponds to TRBD1 (6 bases). The CDR3 is made up of 14 amino acids. The germline V gene encodes CDR1 ENHRY and CDR2 SYGVKD. Deletions cut 3 bases from V and 5 bases from J, with 13 bases between. The CDR3 loop is CAISDNDRSETQYF. As DNA, the CDR3 is TGTGCCATCAGTGATAACGACAGGTCGGAGACCCAGTACTTC.

The chain uses TRBV5-4 and TRBJ1-6, with 8 bases lining up with TRBD1. The V and J ends lost 4 bases and 16 bases, in that order; junction bases with no gene match: 10. The CDR3 sequence is 13 residues long. Germline CDR1 and CDR2: SGHNT and YYREEE (reference sequence). The CDR3 coding sequence is TGTGCCAGCAGCCTGGACCTGGACAGGGCTCTCCACTTT. As protein: CASSLDLDRALHF.

The rearrangement links TRBV6-1 to TRBJ2-5; 10 bases are shared with TRBD1. V shed 4 bases and J 4 bases; nucleotides not matched to a gene: 3. The CDR3 runs to 14 residues. Germline loops: CDR1 MNHNS, CDR2 SASEGT. CDR3 region: CASSGRDRGETQYF. For the CDR3, the DNA is TGTGCCAGCAGTGGCCGGGACAGGGGAGAGACCCAGTACTTC.

The chain links TRBV4-3 to TRBJ1-5, with a tentative D call TRBD1 (5 bases). V was trimmed by 0 bases and J by 5 bases, leaving 8 bases between them. This CDR3 region has 14 residues. Germline V gene data show CDR1 as LGHNA and CDR2 as YSLEER. CDR3 bases: TGCGCCAGCAGCCAAGAAGGGGACTATCAGCCCCAGCATTTT. This sequence encodes CASSQEGDYQPQHF.

The V and J genes are TRBV27 and TRBJ2-7; 7 nucleotides align to TRBD2. V dropped 6 bases and J dropped 7; count of bases not matched to a gene: 15. The CDR3 consists of 15 residues. Germline-derived CDR1 and CDR2 are MNHEY and SMNVEV (reference sequence). DNA for the CDR3: TGTGCCAGCAGCCACGCCCGAGCGGGATCTAGGGAGCAGTACTTC. Its translation: CASSHARAGSREQYF.

The chain links TRBV6-4 to TRBJ2-7, with TRBD2 as a possible D gene (6 bases). In germline, CDR1 is MRHNA, CDR2 SNTAGT. The CDR3 totals 14 residues. Trimming pared 4 bases from V and 3 bases from J, leaving 13 bases between. The CDR3 nucleotides read TGTGCCAGCAGTGGACGGGACTTAGTCTACGAGCAGTACTTC. Encoded protein: CASSGRDLVYEQYF.

The chain couples TRBV12-5 to TRBJ2-7, with TRBD2 identical over 12 bases. Looked up from germline, CDR1 is LGHNT and CDR2 is FRNRAP. The CDR3 consists of 16 residues. Losses at the gene ends were 7 bases for V and 4 bases for J; bases not matched to a gene: 11. The CDR3 loop is CASALGLAGLNYEQYF. In DNA, the CDR3 is TGTGCTAGTGCCCTCGGACTAGCGGGATTAAATTACGAGCAGTACTTC.

The chain carries TRBV11-1 and TRBJ2-7; D may correspond to TRBD1 or TRBD2 (5 bases each). From germline, CDR1 is SGHAT and CDR2 FQDESV (reference sequence). The CDR3 is made up of 15 amino acids. Trimming removed 5 bases at V and 5 bases at J, with 19 bases between. CDR3 in DNA: TGTGCCAGCAGCCCGATAATTTTGGGGGAACACGAGCAGTACTTC. Encoded protein: CASSPIILGEHEQYF. The full variable domain, with the rest looked up from reference TRBV11-1 and TRBJ2-7, is EAEVAQSPRYKITEKSQAVAFWCDPISGHATLYWYRQILGQGPELLVQFQDESVVDDSQLPKDRFSAERLKGVDSTLKIQPAELGDSAMYLCASSPIILGEHEQYFGPGTRLTVT.